Following are 26 T cell receptor beta chains from one sample sequenced in a study of shared clonotypes between healthy human individuals. Sequencing was performed with immunoSEQ multiplex PCR; in TCRdb, only in-frame clones are kept and a portion is missing. The table has under 600,000 clones, nearly 98% seen once; the top ten hold 0.3%. Naive CD8 populations comprised CD45RO-negative cells positively selected for CCR7, excluding terminally differentiated effector memory CD45RA+ cells. Specimen: naive CD8+ T cells sorted from blood. The receptors stem from a man aged 30 to 45 in good health.

The rearrangement uses TRBV27 and TRBJ2-2; perhaps TRBD1 as D (5 bases). The CDR3 covers 15 residues. Germline V lookup: CDR1 MNHEY, CDR2 SMNVEV (reference sequence). The V end lost 4 bases, the J end lost 1 base, and 10 bases lay between the germline ends. The CDR3 DNA is TGTGCCAGCAGTTGGGGCCAACTGAACACCGGGGAGCTGTTTTTT. Translated, it gives CASSWGQLNTGELFF.

The chain couples TRBV28 to TRBJ2-5; 11 positions match TRBD2. This CDR3 is 16 amino acids long. The germline CDR1 and CDR2 sequences are MDHEN and SYDVKM. V was clipped by 3 bases and J by 9 bases; unmatched bases: 12. CDR3 residues: CASSFKGTSGPTAQYF. CDR3 DNA: TGTGCCAGCAGTTTCAAGGGGACTAGCGGCCCCACGGCCCAGTACTTC.

The V gene is TRBV11-2, the J gene TRBJ1-1; possible D gene TRBD1, 6 bases. The CDR3 spans 15 residues. In germline, CDR1 is SGHAT, CDR2 FQNNGV. The germline V and J ends were trimmed by 3 bases and 3 bases, with 14 bases remaining between them. CDR3 DNA sequence: TGTGCCAGCAGCTTTACGGGACACGGTTACACTGAAGCTTTCTTT. Protein product: CASSFTGHGYTEAFF.

The chain joins TRBV4-3 to TRBJ2-3; 9 positions match TRBD2. With V trimmed by 3 bases and J by 7 bases, 8 bases remained unmatched. The CDR3 is 15 residues long. CDR1 and CDR2 from the germline V gene are LGHNA and YSLEER. CDR3 in amino acids: CASSHLAGELNTQYF. Written as DNA, the CDR3 is TGCGCCAGCAGCCACTTAGCGGGAGAACTGAATACGCAGTATTTT.

This chain connects TRBV7-8 to TRBJ2-1, with D perhaps matching TRBD1 (5 bases). Trimming left V 5 bases short and J 4 bases short, with 18 bases between. CDR1 is SGHVS, CDR2 FQNEAQ, per germline. This CDR3 has 16 residues. Here the CDR3 reads CASSPQGSLGYNEQFF. CDR3 DNA: TGTGCCAGCAGCCCCCAGGGTAGTCTAGGATACAATGAGCAGTTCTTC.

V is TRBV4-3 and J is TRBJ1-1; D is possibly TRBD1 (6 bases). CDR3 length: 16 amino acids. The germline V gene encodes CDR1 LGHNA and CDR2 YSLEER. Between the trimmed V and J ends, which lost 0 bases and 2 bases, there was a span of 13 bases. The DNA of the CDR3 is TGCGCCAGCAGCCAAGATAGTCAGGGGCTAAACACTGAAGCTTTCTTT. Protein product: CASSQDSQGLNTEAFF.

The rearrangement links TRBV19 to TRBJ2-7; 11 bases fit TRBD2. From germline, CDR1 is LNHDA and CDR2 SQIVND (reference sequence). V trimming: 8 bases; J trimming: 3 bases; junction bases outside the gene matches: 9. The CDR3 sequence is 15 residues long. CDR3 amino acids: CASSTGLAESYEQYF. The CDR3 DNA sequence: TGTGCCAGTTCAACGGGACTAGCGGAGAGCTACGAGCAGTACTTC. Full variable domain (outside the CDR3, taken from reference TRBV19 and TRBJ2-7): DGGITQSPKYLFRKEGQNVTLSCEQNLNHDAMYWYRQDPGQGLRLIYYSQIVNDFQKGDIAEGYSVSREKKESFPLTVTSAQKNPTAFYLCASSTGLAESYEQYFGPGTRLTVT.

J is TRBJ1-3 and V is TRBV9; 7 bases are a match to TRBD1. Germline V gene sequence: CDR1 SGDLS, CDR2 YYNGEE. The CDR3 is 15 amino acids. Trimming removed 4 bases from V and 0 bases from J; junction bases left unmatched: 4. CDR3 coding DNA: TGTGCCAGCAGCTTGTCAGGGGGCTCTGGAAACACCATATATTTT. It codes for CASSLSGGSGNTIYF.

This chain links TRBV2 with TRBJ2-2; TRBD2 agrees at 8 bases. Germline CDR1 and CDR2: SNHLY and FYNNEI. V dropped 0 bases and J dropped 9; count of bases not matched to a gene: 15. The CDR3 is 18 amino acids. CDR3 sequence reads: CASSEAQRGTSGIWELFF. The CDR3 bases are TGTGCCAGCAGTGAAGCGCAGCGGGGGACCAGCGGGATCTGGGAGCTGTTTTTT.

The CDR3, as DNA: TGTGCCAGCAGCCCTAAGGCCACCGACACTAATGAAAAACTGTTTTTT. Its translation: CASSPKATDTNEKLFF. The rearrangement links TRBV7-9 to TRBJ1-4; no reliable D call. This CDR3 comprises 16 residues. Germline V gene lookup returns CDR1 SEHNR and CDR2 FQNEAQ (reference sequence). V gave up 5 bases and J gave up 2 bases, with 15 bases separating them. Variable domain in full (rest from reference TRBV7-9 and TRBJ1-4): DTGVSQNPRHKITKRGQNVTFRCDPISEHNRLYWYRQTLGQGPEFLTYFQNEAQLEKSRLLSDRFSAERPKGSFSTLEIQRTEQGDSAMYLCASSPKATDTNEKLFFGSGTQLSVL.

The chain uses TRBV11-2 and TRBJ2-7; no definite D call. This CDR3 region has 12 residues. Germline CDR1 and CDR2: SGHAT and FQNNGV. The V gene lost 7 bases and the J gene lost 6 bases, with 13 bases spanning the gap. The CDR3 coding sequence is TGTGCCAGCACCGTGGTAAAGGGCGAGCAGTACTTC. It yields the protein CASTVVKGEQYF.

This clone was seen once. The J gene is TRBJ2-1, the V gene TRBV6-1; the D is unclear. This CDR3 is built from 12 residues. The V end was cut by 7 bases, the J end by 7 bases, with 11 bases between. From germline, CDR1 is MNHNS and CDR2 SASEGT. CDR3 in DNA: TGTGCCAGCATCTTAGGGCGGAATGAGCAGTTCTTC. Its translation: CASILGRNEQFF.

The CDR3 region has the DNA TGTGCCAGCAGTCCCTGGACGGGTGAGCAGTTCTTC. Amino acids: CASSPWTGEQFF. The chain has TRBV14 and TRBJ2-1; D ambiguous. This CDR3 comprises 12 residues. The germline V gene has CDR1 SGHDN and CDR2 FVKESK. The V gene lost 6 bases and the J gene lost 9 bases, with 12 bases spanning the gap. The variable domain in full, with the rest retrieved from reference TRBV14 and TRBJ2-1, is EAGVTQFPSHSVIEKGQTVTLRCDPISGHDNLYWYRRVMGKEIKFLLHFVKESKQDESGMPNNRFLAERTGGTYSTLKVQPAELEDSGVYFCASSPWTGEQFFGPGTRLTVL.

On this clone: An end of the junction does not agree with germline; a read error may underlie this. V gene TRBV5-1 combines with J gene TRBJ2-1; D remains unclear. The germline gives CDR1 SGHRS, CDR2 YFSETQ. The CDR3 runs to 13 residues. As DNA, the CDR3 is TGCGCCAGCGGCTTCAGCTCCTACAATGAGCAGTTCTTC. Translating gives CASGFSSYNEQFF.

The chain combines TRBV7-8 with TRBJ2-7; TRBD2 aligns across 12 bases. Germline V CDR1 and CDR2: SGHVS, FQNEAQ. The CDR3 runs to 15 residues. V shed 0 bases, J shed 3 bases, and the junction held 0 bases outside the gene matches. CDR3 nucleotide sequence: TGTGCCAGCAGCTTAGCGGGACTAGCGGGCTACGAGCAGTACTTC. This sequence encodes CASSLAGLAGYEQYF.

The chain uses TRBV19 and TRBJ2-7; TRBD2 is a possible D gene (6 bases). There are 13 residues in the CDR3. V lost 2 bases and J 3 bases, leaving 8 bases between the germline ends. Germline V gene sequence: CDR1 LNHDA, CDR2 SQIVND (reference sequence). The DNA of the CDR3 is TGTGCCAGTAGTATATATAGCGGCTACGAGCAGTACTTC. It codes for CASSIYSGYEQYF.

The chain employs TRBV7-2 and TRBJ2-7; D ambiguous. The germline V gene has CDR1 SGHTA and CDR2 FQGNSA. CDR3 length: 16 amino acids. The V end lost 6 bases, the J end lost 3 bases, and 21 bases lay between the germline ends. The CDR3 sequence is CASRQNLRSELYEQYF. In DNA form, the CDR3 reads TGTGCCAGCAGACAAAACCTGAGAAGCGAACTCTACGAGCAGTACTTC.

The V call is TRBV10-3, the J call TRBJ2-7, with D maybe TRBD1 (5 bases). Germline loops: CDR1 ENHRY, CDR2 SYGVKD. Trimming cost V 7 bases and J 1 base, with 14 bases left between them. The CDR3 extends over 14 amino acids. CDR3: CAITPGFRSYEQYF. CDR3 nucleotide sequence: TGTGCCATCACGCCAGGGTTTCGGTCCTACGAGCAGTACTTC.

The chain recombines TRBV10-2 with TRBJ1-1, with TRBD1 matching over 7 bases. The V gene end was trimmed by 9 bases and the J gene end by 4 bases; junction bases not matched to a gene: 23. CDR1 and CDR2 from the germline V gene are WSHSY and SAAADI. This CDR3 has 18 residues. The CDR3 coding sequence is TGCGCCAGTAGGCACAACCGGGACAGACATGAATTGCCCACTGAAGCTTTCTTT. As protein: CASRHNRDRHELPTEAFF.

The genes are TRBV5-1 and TRBJ2-1; TRBD2 matches at 8 bases. The CDR3 sequence is 15 residues long. Germline lookup yields CDR1 SGHRS and CDR2 YFSETQ. Germline trimming cut 4 bases from V and 0 bases from J; bases unmatched to any gene: 3. As DNA, the CDR3 is TGCGCCAGCAGCAATAGCGGGACCTCCTACAATGAGCAGTTCTTC. Residues: CASSNSGTSYNEQFF.

This chain connects TRBV7-9 to TRBJ2-1; D may match TRBD1 or TRBD2 (5 bases each). Germline CDR1 is SEHNR and CDR2 is FQNEAQ (reference sequence). The CDR3 covers 15 residues. Trimming stripped 6 bases from V and 6 bases from J, with 18 bases between. As DNA, the CDR3 is TGTGCCAGCAGTGGATGGGACCCATTTGCCAATGAGCAGTTCTTC. Its translation is CASSGWDPFANEQFF.

The J gene is TRBJ2-5, the V gene TRBV14; 8 bases are a match to TRBD2. The CDR3 is 16 amino acids. Germline values: CDR1 SGHDN, CDR2 FVKESK. The V gene end was trimmed by 3 bases and the J gene end by 1 base; junction bases not matched to a gene: 7. The CDR3 nucleotides read TGTGCCAGCAGCCACTTTAGCGGGAAAGGCCAAGAGACCCAGTACTTC. Protein sequence: CASSHFSGKGQETQYF.

Of note for this clone: The junction does not match germline at one end; this may be a read error. The chain is built from TRBV5-5 and TRBJ1-4; the D gene is possibly TRBD1 (5 bases). This CDR3 spans 14 amino acids. Germline lookup yields CDR1 SGHKS and CDR2 YYEKEE (reference sequence). CDR3: CASSSSTAGTGNQF. CDR3 nucleotides: TGTGCCAGCAGCTCCTCGACTGCTGGGACGGGCAACCAATTT.

The rearrangement links TRBV4-3 to TRBJ1-2; D might be TRBD1 (6 bases). The germline V and J ends were trimmed by 4 bases and 0 bases, with 18 bases remaining between them. Germline V gives CDR1 LGHNA, CDR2 YSLEER. The CDR3 runs 17 residues. The CDR3 loop reads CASSPEGGSESNYGYTF. The CDR3 DNA is TGCGCCAGCAGCCCCGAGGGGGGCAGCGAGTCTAACTATGGCTACACCTTC.

The chain links TRBV15 to TRBJ2-5; D assignment may be TRBD1 or TRBD2 (6 bases each). V was shortened by 8 bases and J by 5 bases, with 15 bases between the two germline ends. The CDR3 loop spans 13 amino acids. Germline CDR1 and CDR2: LNHNV and YYDKDF (reference sequence). The CDR3 DNA reads TGTGCCACCCAAGGGGGGCGGCTGGAGACCCAGTACTTC. Translated, it gives CATQGGRLETQYF.

This sequence joins TRBV6-5 and TRBJ1-2, with TRBD1 identical over 8 bases. After removal of 7 bases from V and 4 bases from J, the junction contained 2 bases not matched to a gene. This CDR3 spans 12 amino acids. CDR1 MNHEY and CDR2 SVGAGI come from the germline V gene. The CDR3 DNA reads TGTGCCAGCACAGGGGGCGCCTATGGCTACACCTTC. This codes for CASTGGAYGYTF.